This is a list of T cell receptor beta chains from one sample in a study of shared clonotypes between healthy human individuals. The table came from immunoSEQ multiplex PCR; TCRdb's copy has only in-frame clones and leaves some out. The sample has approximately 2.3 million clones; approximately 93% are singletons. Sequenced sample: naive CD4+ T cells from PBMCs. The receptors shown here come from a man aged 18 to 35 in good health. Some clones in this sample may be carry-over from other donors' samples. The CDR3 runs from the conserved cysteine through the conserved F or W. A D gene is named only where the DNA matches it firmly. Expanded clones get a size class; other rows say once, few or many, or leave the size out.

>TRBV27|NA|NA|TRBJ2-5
CASSLEGRSVGTQYF
TGTGCCAGCAGTTTAGAGGGGCGATCCGTGGGGACCCAGTACTTC
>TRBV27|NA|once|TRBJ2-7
CASSSDGLRYEQYF
TGTGCCAGCAGTTCCGACGGACTCCGCTACGAGCAGTACTTC
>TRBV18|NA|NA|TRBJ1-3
CASSRSPYSGNTIYF
TGTGCCAGCTCACGGTCACCATACTCTGGAAACACCATATATTTT
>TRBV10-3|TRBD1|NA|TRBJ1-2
CAIRPGTGSYGYTF
TGTGCCATCAGGCCCGGGACAGGGTCCTATGGCTACACCTTC
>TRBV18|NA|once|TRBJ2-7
CASSPSGGTSYEQYF
TGTGCCAGCTCACCATCCGGGGGTACATCCTACGAGCAGTACTTC
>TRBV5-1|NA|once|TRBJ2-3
CASSSGGTVKDTQYF
TGCGCCAGCAGTTCAGGAGGGACGGTTAAAGATACGCAGTATTTT
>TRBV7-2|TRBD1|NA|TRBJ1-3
CASSPQGALGNTIYF
TGTGCCAGCAGCCCCCAGGGGGCACTCGGAAACACCATATATTTT
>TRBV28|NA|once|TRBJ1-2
CASSLRGYGYTF
TGTGCCAGCAGTCTCCGCGGCTATGGCTACACCTTC
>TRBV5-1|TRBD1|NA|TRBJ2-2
CASSWRRDRGNTGELFF
TGCGCCAGCAGCTGGAGACGGGACAGGGGGAACACCGGGGAGCTGTTTTTT
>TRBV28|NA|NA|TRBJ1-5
CASRTQGFGPQHF
TGTGCCAGCCGCACACAGGGTTTTGGGCCCCAGCATTTT
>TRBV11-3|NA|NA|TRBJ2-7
CASSSSARGEAGEQYF
TGTGCCAGCAGCTCCTCAGCCCGGGGAGAGGCGGGCGAGCAGTACTTC
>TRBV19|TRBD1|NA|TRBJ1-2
CASRTGGRNYGYTF
TGTGCCAGTAGGACAGGGGGCAGAAACTATGGCTACACCTTC
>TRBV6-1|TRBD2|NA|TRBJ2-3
CASTRTSGSSDTQYF
TGTGCCAGCACCCGGACTAGCGGGAGTTCAGATACGCAGTATTTT
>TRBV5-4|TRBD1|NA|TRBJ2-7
CASSLETGGYEQYF
TGTGCCAGCAGCTTGGAGACAGGGGGCTACGAGCAGTACTTC
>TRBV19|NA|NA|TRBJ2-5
CASSMGETQYF
TGTGCCAGTAGTATGGGGGAGACCCAGTACTTC
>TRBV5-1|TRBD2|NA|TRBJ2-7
CASSTGTSGTYEQYF
TGCGCCAGCAGCACCGGGACTAGCGGGACCTACGAGCAGTACTTC
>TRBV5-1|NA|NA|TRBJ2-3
CASSLIQDTQYF
TGCGCCAGCAGCTTGATTCAGGATACGCAGTATTTT
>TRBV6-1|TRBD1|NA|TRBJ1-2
CASSEPGTGDGYTF
TGTGCCAGCAGTGAACCGGGGACAGGAGATGGCTACACCTTC
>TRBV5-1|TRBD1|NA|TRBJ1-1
CASSWGQGGTEAFF
TGCGCCAGCAGCTGGGGACAGGGTGGGACTGAAGCTTTCTTT
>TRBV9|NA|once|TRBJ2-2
CASSVSPTSMGELFF
TGTGCCAGCAGCGTCTCCCCGACCAGCATGGGGGAGCTGTTTTTT
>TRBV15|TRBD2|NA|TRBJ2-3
CATSRVPLAGGRGNTQYF
TGTGCCACCAGCAGAGTTCCCCTAGCGGGAGGGCGAGGAAATACGCAGTATTTT
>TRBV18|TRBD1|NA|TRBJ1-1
CASSPRTGGLNTEAFF
TGTGCCAGCTCACCACGGACAGGGGGATTGAACACTGAAGCTTTCTTT
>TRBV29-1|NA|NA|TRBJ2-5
CSVAKSQETQYF
TGCAGCGTGGCGAAGTCTCAAGAGACCCAGTACTTC
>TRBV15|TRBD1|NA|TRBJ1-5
CATSRVRGNQPQHF
TGTGCCACCAGCAGAGTCAGGGGGAATCAGCCCCAGCATTTT
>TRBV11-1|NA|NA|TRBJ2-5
CASSSGQVETQYF
TGTGCCAGCAGCTCGGGACAAGTTGAGACCCAGTACTTC
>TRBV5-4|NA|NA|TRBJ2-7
CASSSDFSYEQYF
TGTGCCAGCAGCTCGGACTTTTCCTACGAGCAGTACTTC
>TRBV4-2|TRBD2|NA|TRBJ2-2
CASSQPSGTSGRLGELFF
TGTGCCAGCAGCCAACCAAGTGGGACTAGCGGGAGACTCGGGGAGCTGTTTTTT
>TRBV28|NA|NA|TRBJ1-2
CASSYGINYGYTF
TGTGCCAGCAGCTACGGGATTAACTATGGCTACACCTTC
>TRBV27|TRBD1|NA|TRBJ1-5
CASSTQTGARNQPQHF
TGTGCCAGCAGTACCCAAACAGGGGCCCGCAATCAGCCCCAGCATTTT
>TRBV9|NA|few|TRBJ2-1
CASSATRGTEQFF
TGTGCCAGCAGCGCCACTCGCGGTACTGAGCAGTTCTTC
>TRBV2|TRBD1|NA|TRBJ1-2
CASSGTAGTGPWGYTF
TGTGCCAGCAGCGGAACCGCCGGGACAGGGCCGTGGGGCTACACCTTC
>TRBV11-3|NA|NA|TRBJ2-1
CASSLESASGAYNEQFF
TGTGCCAGCAGCTTAGAGAGTGCATCGGGGGCCTACAATGAGCAGTTCTTC
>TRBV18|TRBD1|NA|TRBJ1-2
CASRTGGVYGYTF
TGTGCCAGCCGGACAGGGGGCGTCTATGGCTACACCTTC
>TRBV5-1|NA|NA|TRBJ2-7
CASSLVADLSYEQYF
TGCGCCAGCAGCTTGGTTGCTGATCTGAGCTACGAGCAGTACTTC
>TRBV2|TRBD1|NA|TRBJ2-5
CASSDRTGKETQYF
TGTGCCAGCAGTGACAGGACAGGGAAAGAGACCCAGTACTTC
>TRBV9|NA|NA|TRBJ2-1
CASSVEGGQANEQFF
TGTGCCAGCAGCGTAGAGGGCGGGCAGGCCAATGAGCAGTTCTTC
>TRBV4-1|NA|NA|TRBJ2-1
CASSQVPPFEQFF
TGCGCCAGCAGCCAAGTGCCACCGTTTGAGCAGTTCTTC
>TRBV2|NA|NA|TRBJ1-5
CASSIRGGPGSNQPQHF
TGTGCCAGCAGCATTCGAGGGGGTCCGGGGAGCAATCAGCCCCAGCATTTT
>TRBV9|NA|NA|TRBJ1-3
CASSRPGNTIYF
TGTGCCAGCAGTCGACCTGGAAACACCATATATTTT
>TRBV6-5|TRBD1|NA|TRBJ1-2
CASSYSIYTGAYGYTF
TGTGCCAGCAGTTACTCGATTTACACAGGGGCCTATGGCTACACCTTC
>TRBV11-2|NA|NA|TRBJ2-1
CASSLEGWEANEQFF
TGTGCCAGCAGCTTAGAAGGCTGGGAGGCTAATGAGCAGTTCTTC
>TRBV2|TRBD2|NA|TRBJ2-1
CASSGGTSGNYNEQFF
TGTGCCAGCAGTGGGGGCACTAGCGGGAACTACAATGAGCAGTTCTTC
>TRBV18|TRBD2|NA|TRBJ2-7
CASSRTGTSGIYEQYF
TGTGCCAGCTCACGGACCGGGACTAGCGGAATCTACGAGCAGTACTTC
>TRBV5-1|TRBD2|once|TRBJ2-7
CASSSPLAGRYEQYF
TGCGCCAGCAGCTCACCTCTAGCGGGGCGATACGAGCAGTACTTC
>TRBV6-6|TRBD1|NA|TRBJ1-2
CASSYSPTGKYGYTF
TGTGCCAGCAGTTACAGCCCGACAGGGAAATATGGCTACACCTTC
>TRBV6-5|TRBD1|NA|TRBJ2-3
CASSSSDRVTDTQYF
TGTGCCAGCAGTTCGTCGGACAGGGTAACAGATACGCAGTATTTT
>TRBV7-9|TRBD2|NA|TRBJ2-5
CASSLWGLAAQETQYF
TGTGCCAGCAGCTTATGGGGACTAGCGGCCCAAGAGACCCAGTACTTC
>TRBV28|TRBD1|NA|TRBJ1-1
CASSLLTGVYTEAFF
TGTGCCAGCAGTTTACTTACAGGGGTCTACACTGAAGCTTTCTTT
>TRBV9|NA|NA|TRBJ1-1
CASSADGRSAFF
TGTGCCAGCAGCGCAGACGGGCGGTCAGCTTTCTTT
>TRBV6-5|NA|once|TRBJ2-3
CASSYSPTDTQYF
TGTGCCAGCAGTTACTCGCCGACAGATACGCAGTATTTT
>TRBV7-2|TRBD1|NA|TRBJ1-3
CASRPGGLFTGNTIYF
TGTGCCAGCAGACCAGGGGGGTTATTTACTGGAAACACCATATATTTT
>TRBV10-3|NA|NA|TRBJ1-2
CASNLRDGDYGYTF
TGTGCCAGTAACCTCCGGGACGGCGACTATGGCTACACCTTC
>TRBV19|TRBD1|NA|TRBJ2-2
CASSLPGQGLRYTGELFF
TGTGCCAGTAGTCTACCGGGACAGGGGTTAAGGTACACCGGGGAGCTGTTTTTT
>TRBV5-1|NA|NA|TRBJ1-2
CASSLNRDNLAYGYTF
TGCGCCAGCAGCTTGAACCGGGACAACCTAGCCTATGGCTACACCTTC
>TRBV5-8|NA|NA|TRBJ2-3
CASGPAVPKRTDTQYF
TGTGCCAGCGGGCCCGCCGTACCAAAGAGGACGGATACGCAGTATTTT